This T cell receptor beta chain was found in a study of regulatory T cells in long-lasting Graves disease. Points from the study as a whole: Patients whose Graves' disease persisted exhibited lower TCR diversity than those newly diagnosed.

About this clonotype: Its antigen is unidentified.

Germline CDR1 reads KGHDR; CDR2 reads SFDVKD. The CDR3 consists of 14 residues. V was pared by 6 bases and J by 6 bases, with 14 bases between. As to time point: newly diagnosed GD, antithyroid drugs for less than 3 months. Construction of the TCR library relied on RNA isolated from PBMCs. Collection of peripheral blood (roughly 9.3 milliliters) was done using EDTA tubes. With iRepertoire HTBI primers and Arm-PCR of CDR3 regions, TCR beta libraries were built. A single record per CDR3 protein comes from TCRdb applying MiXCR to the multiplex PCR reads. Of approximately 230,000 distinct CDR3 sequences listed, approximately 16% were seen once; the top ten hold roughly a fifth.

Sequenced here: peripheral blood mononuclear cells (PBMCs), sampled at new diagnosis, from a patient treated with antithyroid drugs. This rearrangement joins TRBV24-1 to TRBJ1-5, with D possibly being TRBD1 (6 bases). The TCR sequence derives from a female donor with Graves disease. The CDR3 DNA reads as TGTGCCACCAGTTCCCCGGCACAGGGTCAGCCCCAGCATTTT. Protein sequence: CATSSPAQGQPQHF.